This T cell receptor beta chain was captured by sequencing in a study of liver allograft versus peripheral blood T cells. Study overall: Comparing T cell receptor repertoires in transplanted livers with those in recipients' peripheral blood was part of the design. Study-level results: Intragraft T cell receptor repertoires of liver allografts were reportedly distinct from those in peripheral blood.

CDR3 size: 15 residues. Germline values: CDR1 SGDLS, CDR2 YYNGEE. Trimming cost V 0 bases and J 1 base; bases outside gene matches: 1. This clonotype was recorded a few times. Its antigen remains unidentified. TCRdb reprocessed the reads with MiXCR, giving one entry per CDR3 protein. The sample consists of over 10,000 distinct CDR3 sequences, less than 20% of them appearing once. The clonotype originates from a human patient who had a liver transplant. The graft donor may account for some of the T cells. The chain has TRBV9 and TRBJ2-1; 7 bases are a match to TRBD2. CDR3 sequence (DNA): TGTGCCAGCAGCGTAGACGGGGGGTCCTACAATGAGCAGTTCTTC. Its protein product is CASSVDGGSYNEQFF.